These 17 T cell receptor beta chains originate from one sample sequenced in a study of T cells of healthy individuals. TCRdb ran MiXCR on the 5' RACE reads and lists one entry per CDR3 protein. The repertoire includes 85,000 to 100,000 distinct CDR3 sequences, under 20% of them detected once, and 6% to 8% sits in the top ten. The receptors here all came from a human donor in good health.

This clonotype was counted between two and nine times. V usage is TRBV4-1 and J usage is TRBJ1-1; tentative D call: TRBD1 (6 bases). CDR1 and CDR2 (germline): MGHRA, YSYEKL. The CDR3 length is 16 residues. The germline V and J ends were trimmed by 5 bases and 5 bases, with 21 bases remaining between them. This chain's CDR3 is CASSLFATGVETEAFF. DNA of the CDR3: TGCGCCAGCAGCTTATTCGCGACAGGAGTTGAGACTGAAGCTTTCTTT.

The rearrangement uses TRBV10-3 and TRBJ2-5; no clear D gene. In germline, CDR1 is ENHRY, CDR2 SYGVKD. This CDR3 has 13 residues. The V end lost 8 bases, the J end lost 1 base, and 11 bases lay between the germline ends. The chain's CDR3 is CAIAQTVQETQYF. In nucleotides, the CDR3 is TGTGCCATCGCCCAAACAGTCCAAGAGACCCAGTACTTC.

The V and J genes are TRBV5-1 and TRBJ1-1, with D perhaps TRBD1 (6 bases). The V and J ends lost 2 bases and 7 bases respectively, with 15 bases between them. Germline V gene sequence: CDR1 SGHRS, CDR2 YFSETQ. The CDR3 runs to 14 residues. The CDR3 region is CASSLSAGGFEAFF. CDR3 DNA sequence: TGCGCCAGCAGCTTATCGGCGGGGGGCTTTGAAGCTTTCTTT.

The rearrangement joins TRBV11-2 to TRBJ1-1; 7 bases fit TRBD1. The CDR3 loop spans 13 amino acids. V lost 3 bases and J lost 4; bases outside the gene matches: 2. From germline, CDR1 is SGHAT and CDR2 FQNNGV. The CDR3 DNA follows: TGTGCCAGCAGCTTTAACAGGGGCACTGAAGCTTTCTTT. Protein product: CASSFNRGTEAFF. The variable domain in full, with the rest retrieved from reference TRBV11-2 and TRBJ1-1, is EAGVAQSPRYKIIEKRQSVAFWCNPISGHATLYWYQQILGQGPKLLIQFQNNGVVDDSQLPKDRFSAERLKGVDSTLKIQPAKLEDSAVYLCASSFNRGTEAFFGQGTRLTVV.

This clonotype has a count of ten or more. The chain couples TRBV7-6 to TRBJ1-1, with D possibly TRBD1 on 5 matching bases. The CDR3 covers 14 residues. The V and J ends lost 5 bases and 2 bases respectively, with 12 bases between them. Germline CDR1 SGHVS, CDR2 FNYEAQ. CDR3 DNA: TGTGCCAGCAGCGCGGGACGGGGAAACACTGAAGCTTTCTTT. This encodes CASSAGRGNTEAFF.

This chain joins TRBV28 and TRBJ2-3; 8 nucleotides match TRBD2. Germline V lookup: CDR1 MDHEN, CDR2 SYDVKM. The length of the CDR3 is 15 residues. J lost 5 bases, V lost 5 bases, and 9 bases had no gene match. This CDR3 is CASSTPRSGRDTQYF. The CDR3 DNA sequence: TGTGCCAGCAGTACCCCGAGGAGCGGGAGAGATACGCAGTATTTT.

The chain is built from TRBV7-9 and TRBJ1-6; possible D gene TRBD1, 5 bases. Trimming took off 5 bases at V and 8 bases at J, with 19 bases between the two ends. This CDR3 is 16 amino acids long. Germline V gives CDR1 SEHNR, CDR2 FQNEAQ (reference sequence). In DNA form, the CDR3 reads TGTGCCAGCAGCCCTGTGCGGCAGGGTGGAGATTCACCCCTCCACTTT. Protein product: CASSPVRQGGDSPLHF.

This clonotype was counted only a few times. The rearrangement joins TRBV5-1 to TRBJ2-5; weak D call: TRBD1 (5 bases). This CDR3 region has 14 residues. CDR1 is SGHRS and CDR2 is YFSETQ in the germline V gene. The V end was cut by 7 bases, the J end by 3 bases, with 16 bases between. The CDR3 DNA reads TGCGCCAGCGGACAAGGACAAGCCGAAGAGACCCAGTACTTC. Protein: CASGQGQAEETQYF.

This clonotype was recorded a few times. The genes are TRBV28 and TRBJ2-7; a possible D gene is TRBD1 (5 bases). Germline loops: CDR1 MDHEN, CDR2 SYDVKM. The V gene lost 8 bases and the J gene lost 6 bases, with 11 bases spanning the gap. The CDR3 runs to 11 residues. CDR3 amino acids: CASDSSSEQYF. In DNA form, the CDR3 reads TGTGCCAGCGACAGTTCATCCGAGCAGTACTTC.

This clonotype came up many times. The J gene is TRBJ2-7, the V gene TRBV6-6; D is perhaps TRBD1 (6 bases). Germline loops: CDR1 MNHNY, CDR2 SVGAGI (reference sequence). This CDR3 contains 16 residues. V was cut by 2 bases and J by 4 bases, with 18 bases left in between. CDR3 in amino acids: CASSYPSGDFGYEQYF. CDR3 nucleotide sequence: TGTGCCAGCAGTTACCCATCAGGGGATTTCGGTTACGAGCAGTACTTC.

This clonotype appeared many times. The rearrangement links TRBV18 to TRBJ2-1; no firm D call. CDR1 is KGHSH and CDR2 is LQKENI in the germline V gene. CDR3 length equals 16 residues. The V end was cut by 0 bases, the J end by 0 bases, with 9 bases between. The CDR3 spells CASSPPPLSSYNEQFF. The CDR3 bases are TGTGCCAGCTCACCACCTCCCTTAAGCTCCTACAATGAGCAGTTCTTC.

The rearrangement links TRBV20-1 to TRBJ1-1; D possibly corresponds to TRBD1 (6 bases). The CDR3 totals 12 residues. Germline values: CDR1 DFQATT, CDR2 SNEGSKA (reference sequence). Trimming removed 7 bases from V and 0 bases from J, with 9 bases in between. CDR3 nucleotides: TGCAGTGTGGACAGACTGAACACTGAAGCTTTCTTT. This sequence encodes CSVDRLNTEAFF.

The chain uses TRBV29-1 and TRBJ2-3, with D perhaps TRBD1 (6 bases). V shed 4 bases and J shed 0 bases, with 8 bases lying between them. The CDR3 is made up of 13 amino acids. In germline, CDR1 is SQVTM, CDR2 ANQGSEA. The CDR3 DNA is TGCAGCGTTGGGGGGCTGAGCACAGATACGCAGTATTTT. It encodes CSVGGLSTDTQYF.

CDR3 residues: CASLGGTSNSPLHF. The CDR3 DNA sequence: TGTGCCAGTCTCGGCGGGACATCAAATTCACCCCTCCACTTT. This chain uses TRBV28 with TRBJ1-6, with D perhaps matching TRBD1 (6 bases). The germline V gene has CDR1 MDHEN and CDR2 SYDVKM. The germline V and J ends were trimmed by 9 bases and 7 bases, with 16 bases remaining between them. The CDR3 totals 14 residues.

This clonotype was detected many times. The chain employs TRBV4-3 and TRBJ2-1; D is tentatively TRBD1 or TRBD2 (7 bases each). The germline V and J ends were trimmed by 5 bases and 7 bases, with 21 bases remaining between them. CDR1 and CDR2 from the germline V gene are LGHNA and YSLEER. The CDR3 totals 16 residues. CDR3 residues: CASSSHVDREGNEQFF. The CDR3 DNA is TGCGCCAGCAGCTCACACGTTGACAGGGAGGGGAATGAGCAGTTCTTC.

The sample holds a few counts of this clonotype. The chain combines TRBV28 with TRBJ2-2; D tentatively fits TRBD1 or TRBD2 (5 bases each). This CDR3 is 18 amino acids long. V was shortened by 6 bases and J by 5 bases, with 25 bases between the two germline ends. Germline V lookup: CDR1 MDHEN, CDR2 SYDVKM. CDR3 coding DNA: TGTGCCAGCAGGACGACCTTGGGGGTTCGGGGTGAGACCGGGGAGCTGTTTTTT. Translating it yields CASRTTLGVRGETGELFF.

V is TRBV20-1 and J is TRBJ2-7; 9 positions match TRBD1. This CDR3 has 13 residues. Looked up from germline, CDR1 is DFQATT and CDR2 is SNEGSKA (reference sequence). The V gene end was trimmed by 3 bases and the J gene end by 1 base; junction bases not matched to a gene: 1. The CDR3 sequence: CSASDRGSYEQYF. CDR3 DNA sequence: TGCAGTGCTAGTGACAGGGGGTCCTACGAGCAGTACTTC.